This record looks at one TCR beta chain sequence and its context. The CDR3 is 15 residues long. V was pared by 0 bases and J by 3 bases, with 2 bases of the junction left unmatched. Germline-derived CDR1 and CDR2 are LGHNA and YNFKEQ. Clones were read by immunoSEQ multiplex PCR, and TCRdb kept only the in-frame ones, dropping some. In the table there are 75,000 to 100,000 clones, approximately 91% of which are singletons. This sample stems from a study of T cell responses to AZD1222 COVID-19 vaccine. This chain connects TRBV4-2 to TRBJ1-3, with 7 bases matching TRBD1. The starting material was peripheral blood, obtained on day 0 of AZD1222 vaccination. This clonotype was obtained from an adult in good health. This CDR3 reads CASSQDHRGGNTIYF. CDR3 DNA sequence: TGTGCCAGCAGCCAAGATCACAGGGGTGGAAACACCATATATTTT.